Below are 20 T cell receptor beta chains sequenced from a single sample in a study of shared clonotypes between healthy human individuals. Sequenced by immunoSEQ multiplex PCR; TCRdb stores in-frame clones only, minus some. The table lists roughly 2,500,000 clones, 93% of them singletons. The sequenced material came from naive CD4+ T cells from PBMCs. As to subset: CD45RA+ positively selected. These receptors were taken from a man aged 18 to 35 in good health. Some clones in this sample may be carry-over from other donors' samples.

The V and J genes are TRBV6-5 and TRBJ2-7; 10 nucleotides align to TRBD2. Germline V gene lookup returns CDR1 MNHEY and CDR2 SVGAGI. V lost 6 bases to trimming and J lost 6 bases; unmatched junction nucleotides: 11. This CDR3 region has 15 residues. The CDR3 loop reads CASSRLAGDRSEQYF. For the CDR3, the DNA is TGTGCCAGCAGCCGCCTAGCGGGAGATAGGTCCGAGCAGTACTTC.

Notes on this clone: The sample has other DNA sequences that encode this CDR3 too. The chain links TRBV6-5 to TRBJ2-7; 8 bases line up with TRBD1. J was trimmed by 5 bases and V by 2 bases; bases with no gene match: 2. CDR3 size: 13 residues. The germline gives CDR1 MNHEY, CDR2 SVGAGI. CDR3 protein: CASSYRQGNEQYF. CDR3 bases: TGTGCCAGCAGTTACAGACAGGGGAACGAGCAGTACTTC.

The V gene is TRBV5-1, the J gene TRBJ2-5; tentative D call: TRBD2 (6 bases). This CDR3 has 13 amino acids. Germline V gene sequence: CDR1 SGHRS, CDR2 YFSETQ. Trimming removed 9 bases at V and 5 bases at J, with 17 bases between. In DNA, the CDR3 is TGCGCCACCCAGGAACTAGCCGGGGAGACCCAGTACTTC. It is translated as CATQELAGETQYF.

This clone was detected only once. Other DNA sequences in this sample translate to the same CDR3. The rearrangement joins TRBV27 to TRBJ2-7; D perhaps matches TRBD1 (6 bases). Germline values: CDR1 MNHEY, CDR2 SMNVEV (reference sequence). The CDR3 spans 13 residues. Trimming stripped 6 bases from V and 3 bases from J, with 12 bases between. CDR3 sequence reads: CASSRQVSYEQYF. The CDR3 DNA reads as TGTGCCAGCAGCCGACAGGTCAGCTACGAGCAGTACTTC.

This chain connects TRBV18 to TRBJ2-7; D is unclear. This CDR3 has 11 residues. CDR1 and CDR2 from the germline V gene are KGHSH and LQKENI. Trimming shortened V by 2 bases and J by 5 bases, and 4 bases separated the two germline ends. The CDR3: CASSPADEQYF. The CDR3 nucleotides read TGTGCCAGCTCACCAGCCGACGAGCAGTACTTC.

Concerning this clone: One junction end disagrees with the germline gene, perhaps due to a read error. The V and J genes are TRBV10-3 and TRBJ1-5, with unresolved D. Germline loops: CDR1 ENHRY, CDR2 SYGVKD. The CDR3 totals 13 residues. CDR3 nucleotide sequence: TGTGCCATCGGTGACACCGGCAATCAGCCCCAGCATTTT. Translated, it gives CAIGDTGNQPQHF.

The chain has TRBV2 and TRBJ2-7; 9 bases line up with TRBD1. The CDR3 contains 16 residues. The ends lost 4 bases at V and 5 bases at J; junction bases unmatched: 12. The germline gives CDR1 SNHLY, CDR2 FYNNEI. The chain's CDR3 is CASSARLGQGNHEQYF. Here the CDR3 DNA reads TGTGCCAGCAGTGCCCGATTAGGACAGGGGAACCACGAGCAGTACTTC.

This clone was detected only once. The chain couples TRBV7-2 to TRBJ2-3; 14 bases align to TRBD2. V dropped 3 bases and J dropped 4; count of bases not matched to a gene: 6. The CDR3 has 17 amino acids. CDR1 and CDR2 (germline): SGHTA, FQGNSA. The CDR3 region has the DNA TGTGCCAGCAGCTTGACTAGCGGGAGGGCCAGCGCAGATACGCAGTATTTT. Amino acid sequence: CASSLTSGRASADTQYF.

CDR3 region: CASSEWWGEQYF. The CDR3 DNA is TGTGCCAGCAGTGAATGGTGGGGGGAGCAGTACTTC. The chain combines TRBV2 with TRBJ2-7; the D call may be TRBD1 or TRBD2 (5 bases each). The CDR3 runs 12 residues. The V end was cut by 2 bases, the J end by 7 bases, with 9 bases between. Germline V CDR1 and CDR2: SNHLY, FYNNEI.

The V gene is TRBV19, the J gene TRBJ2-7; D not resolved. The CDR3 contains 12 residues. Germline V lookup: CDR1 LNHDA, CDR2 SQIVND (reference sequence). Trimming shortened V by 5 bases and J by 3 bases, and 8 bases separated the two germline ends. The CDR3 DNA follows: TGTGCCAGTAGTGCGAACTACTACGAGCAGTACTTC. It yields the protein CASSANYYEQYF.

The V and J genes are TRBV30 and TRBJ2-1; TRBD1 aligns across 8 bases. The V segment lost 4 bases and the J segment 7 bases; nucleotides outside the gene matches: 6. CDR3 length equals 13 residues. CDR1 is GTSNPN, CDR2 SVGIG, per germline (reference sequence). The CDR3 nucleotides are TGTGCCTGGATCCGGACAGGGAAAAATGAGCAGTTCTTC. Translation: CAWIRTGKNEQFF.

There are a few counts of this clone. This chain joins TRBV28 and TRBJ1-5; no reliable D call. This CDR3 region has 12 residues. With 5 bases removed from V and 2 bases from J, the gap between germline ends came to 4 bases. CDR1 is MDHEN, CDR2 SYDVKM, per germline. The CDR3, as DNA: TGTGCCAGCAGTGAGGGCAATCAGCCCCAGCATTTT. Translating gives CASSEGNQPQHF.

In DNA form, the CDR3 reads TGTGCCAGCTCACCATATGCGGGGTTTGGGGGGGCCATGAGCTCCTACAATGAGCAGTTCTTC. Protein sequence: CASSPYAGFGGAMSSYNEQFF. This rearrangement joins TRBV18 to TRBJ2-1; D may be TRBD2 (7 bases). V lost 2 bases and J lost 0, with 26 bases in between. Per germline, CDR1 KGHSH and CDR2 LQKENI. This CDR3 spans 21 amino acids.

This chain uses TRBV5-1 with TRBJ2-1; D uncertain. Trimming cost V 0 bases and J 4 bases, with 8 bases left between them. Germline V gene sequence: CDR1 SGHRS, CDR2 YFSETQ. The CDR3 extends over 14 amino acids. In nucleotides, the CDR3 is TGCGCCAGCAGCTTGGACTCGCGGTACAATGAGCAGTTCTTC. It yields the protein CASSLDSRYNEQFF.

The gene calls are TRBV28 and TRBJ2-7; TRBD2 agrees at 7 bases. The CDR3 is 14 residues long. The germline CDR1 and CDR2 sequences are MDHEN and SYDVKM. V was clipped by 8 bases and J by 4 bases; unmatched bases: 11. The DNA for the CDR3 is TGTGCCAGCTTTACTCTCTTGGGAGGGTACGAGCAGTACTTC. This codes for CASFTLLGGYEQYF. Based on the CDR3 plus reference TRBV28 and TRBJ2-7, the full variable domain is DVKVTQSSRYLVKRTGEKVFLECVQDMDHENMFWYRQDPGLGLRLIYFSYDVKMKEKGDIPEGYSVSREKKERFSLILESASTNQTSMYLCASFTLLGGYEQYFGPGTRLTVT.

The chain uses TRBV18 and TRBJ2-1; TRBD2 aligns across 8 bases. The germline gives CDR1 KGHSH, CDR2 LQKENI. V gave up 5 bases and J gave up 5 bases; unmatched junction bases: 11. The CDR3 sequence is 16 residues long. CDR3 amino acids: CASSSRSSGPNNEQFF. The CDR3 DNA sequence: TGTGCCAGCTCATCTCGTTCTAGCGGGCCCAACAATGAGCAGTTCTTC.

The V gene is TRBV28, the J gene TRBJ2-7; 9 bases are a match to TRBD1. The germline gives CDR1 MDHEN, CDR2 SYDVKM. V shed 1 base and J 5 bases; nucleotides not matched to a gene: 15. CDR3 length: 18 amino acids. CDR3 sequence: CASSLLGQMGDRVHEQYF. The CDR3, as DNA: TGTGCCAGCAGTTTATTAGGACAGATGGGGGACAGGGTCCACGAGCAGTACTTC.

The chain employs TRBV6-5 and TRBJ1-1; D call uncertain. CDR1 and CDR2 (germline): MNHEY, SVGAGI. Trimming removed 6 bases at V and 1 base at J, with 12 bases between. The length of the CDR3 is 14 residues. The CDR3 reads CASRLSLRNTEAFF. In DNA form, the CDR3 reads TGTGCCAGCAGATTATCACTCAGGAACACTGAAGCTTTCTTT.

The chain combines TRBV25-1 with TRBJ2-1, with a weak D call TRBD2 (5 bases). CDR3 length: 15 residues. CDR1 MGHDK and CDR2 SYGVNS come from the germline V gene. V lost 3 bases and J 4 bases, leaving 13 bases between the germline ends. This CDR3 reads CASSDAQRRYNEQFF. As DNA, the CDR3 is TGTGCCAGCAGTGATGCCCAGCGGAGATACAATGAGCAGTTCTTC.

The J gene is TRBJ2-7, the V gene TRBV27; D may match TRBD1 or TRBD2 (6 bases each). V lost 1 base to trimming and J lost 2 bases, with 9 bases between them. Germline loops: CDR1 MNHEY, CDR2 SMNVEV (reference sequence). This CDR3 region has 14 residues. The CDR3 reads CASSLYREAYEQYF. In DNA, the CDR3 is TGTGCCAGCAGTTTATACAGGGAGGCCTACGAGCAGTACTTC.